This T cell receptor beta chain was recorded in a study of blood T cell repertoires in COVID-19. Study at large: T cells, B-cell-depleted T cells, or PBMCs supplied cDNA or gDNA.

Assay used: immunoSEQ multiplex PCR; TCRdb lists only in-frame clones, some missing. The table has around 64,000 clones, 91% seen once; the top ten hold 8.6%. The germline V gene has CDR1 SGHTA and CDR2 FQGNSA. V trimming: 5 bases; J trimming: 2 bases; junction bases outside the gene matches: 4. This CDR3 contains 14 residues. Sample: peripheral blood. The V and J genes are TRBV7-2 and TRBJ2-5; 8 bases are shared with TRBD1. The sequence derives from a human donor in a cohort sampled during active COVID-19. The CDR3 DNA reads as TGTGCCAGCAGCCCCCGGGACAGGCAAGAGACCCAGTACTTC. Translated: CASSPRDRQETQYF.